Below are 26 T cell receptor beta chains sequenced from a single sample in a study of T cells in Graves' hyperthyroidism and ophthalmopathy. What was amplified from RNA transcripts were TCR beta CDR3 regions. The study used the HTBI primer set for a first-round RT-PCR of the TCR CDR3. TCRdb fed the multiplex PCR reads into MiXCR, producing one record per CDR3 protein. The top ten hold around 15% of the sample, which has under 400,000 distinct CDR3 sequences, about a sixth seen once. The sequencing input was blood. These receptors were collected from a woman aged 35 to 49 with Graves' ophthalmopathy.

This clonotype was counted once. The rearrangement joins TRBV20-1 to TRBJ1-2, with D maybe TRBD1 (5 bases). Trimming removed 6 bases at V and 4 bases at J, with 12 bases between. CDR3 length: 12 amino acids. Germline V gene sequence: CDR1 DFQATT, CDR2 SNEGSKA (reference sequence). The CDR3 sequence: CSAHTTVYGYTF. CDR3 sequence (DNA): TGCAGTGCCCACACGACAGTCTATGGCTACACCTTC.

The chain carries TRBV27 and TRBJ1-6; D call uncertain. The CDR3 length is 14 residues. Per the germline V gene, CDR1 is MNHEY and CDR2 is SMNVEV (reference sequence). Between the trimmed V and J ends, which lost 8 bases and 7 bases, there was a span of 15 bases. The DNA of the CDR3 is TGTGCCAGCGGGAGCTGGGCCGAAAATTCACCCCTCCACTTT. Translation gives CASGSWAENSPLHF.

The sample holds a few counts of this clonotype. Just one base apart from a much larger clone, this may be a read error. The chain carries TRBV12-3 or TRBV12-4 and TRBJ2-7, with D perhaps given as TRBD1 or TRBD2 (5 bases each). The length of the CDR3 is 11 residues. V was trimmed by 6 bases and J by 6 bases, leaving 9 bases between them. The CDR3 DNA is TGTGCCAGCAGCCCAGGGACCGAGCAGTACTTC. As protein: CASSPGTEQYF.

Many counts were recorded for this clonotype. CDR3 sequence (DNA): TGTGCCAGCAGTGAGGGGAGCGGCTACACCTTC. It translates to CASSEGSGYTF. This chain connects TRBV7-3 to TRBJ1-2, with D possibly TRBD1 on 5 matching bases. Germline CDR1 SGHTA, CDR2 FQGTGA. This CDR3 has 11 residues. Between the trimmed V and J ends, which lost 6 bases and 8 bases, there was a span of 10 bases.

This clonotype has ten or more counts. The genes are TRBV6-5 and TRBJ2-7; 8 nucleotides align to TRBD1. CDR3 size: 14 residues. V lost 7 bases to trimming and J lost 4 bases; unmatched junction nucleotides: 9. Looked up from germline, CDR1 is MNHEY and CDR2 is SVGAGI. The CDR3 loop is CASTRQGNRYEQYF. In DNA, the CDR3 is TGTGCCAGCACGCGACAGGGGAATAGGTACGAGCAGTACTTC.

Remarks on this clonotype: This may be a read error: a much more frequent sequence differs by one nucleotide. The chain recombines TRBV11-2 with TRBJ2-7; D is possibly TRBD1 or TRBD2 (5 bases each). Germline CDR1 and CDR2: SGHAT and FQNNGV. Deletions cut 1 base from V and 2 bases from J, with 12 bases between. The CDR3 sequence is 15 residues long. The CDR3 is CASSLGGLLTYEQYF. The CDR3 bases are TGTGCCAGCAGCTTAGGGGGGTTGTTGACCTACGAGCAGTACTTC.

V gene TRBV20-1 combines with J gene TRBJ2-5, with a weak D call TRBD2 (7 bases). CDR1 and CDR2 from the germline V gene are DFQATT and SNEGSKA (reference sequence). The CDR3 length is 14 residues. Trimming shortened V by 6 bases and J by 5 bases, and 19 bases separated the two germline ends. The CDR3 region has the DNA TGCAGTGCCCAGGGGAGGGGACTTCGTGAGACCCAGTACTTC. It yields the protein CSAQGRGLRETQYF.

This clonotype was seen repeatedly, ten times or more. This sequence joins TRBV6-1 and TRBJ2-2; tentatively, D is TRBD1 or TRBD2 (5 bases each). V was pared by 11 bases and J by 2 bases, with 12 bases between. Germline V gene sequence: CDR1 MNHNS, CDR2 SASEGT. The CDR3 has 13 residues. CDR3 DNA: TGTGCCGGCCGGGACGGCAACACCGGGGAGCTGTTTTTT. Translated, it gives CAGRDGNTGELFF.

This clonotype was seen ten or more times. V and J are TRBV6-4 and TRBJ2-6, with D perhaps being TRBD1 or TRBD2 (5 bases each). This CDR3 has 15 amino acids. The germline CDR1 and CDR2 sequences are MRHNA and SNTAGT. The germline V and J ends were trimmed by 7 bases and 0 bases, with 10 bases remaining between them. The CDR3 bases are TGTGCCAGCACTAGGGACCACTCTGGGGCCAACGTCCTGACTTTC. Its translation is CASTRDHSGANVLTF.

This clonotype was counted between two and nine times. The rearrangement uses TRBV28 and TRBJ2-5; tentatively, D is TRBD2 (6 bases). Germline lookup yields CDR1 MDHEN and CDR2 SYDVKM. This CDR3 has 16 amino acids. Between the trimmed V and J ends, which lost 6 bases and 3 bases, there was a span of 20 bases. DNA for the CDR3: TGTGCCAGCAGCCCAGGACCCGGGGGAGTCGAAGAGACCCAGTACTTC. Amino acid sequence: CASSPGPGGVEETQYF.

For this clonotype: A much larger clone differs from this one at a single base, so this may be a read error. The chain carries TRBV7-9 and TRBJ2-4; D gene unclear. The V and J ends lost 1 base and 0 bases respectively, with 10 bases between them. The CDR3 extends over 16 amino acids. Germline-derived CDR1 and CDR2 are SEHNR and FQNEAQ (reference sequence). The CDR3 DNA reads TGTGCCAGCAGCTTAGAGTCCCTGCTAGCCAAAAACATTCAGTACTTC. Translation: CASSLESLLAKNIQYF.

At least ten counts were recorded for this clonotype. V is TRBV6-5 and J is TRBJ2-5; tentatively, D is TRBD2 (6 bases). Germline assignment: CDR1 MNHEY and CDR2 SVGAGI. With 6 bases removed from V and 5 bases from J, the gap between germline ends came to 22 bases. The CDR3 sequence is 16 residues long. The CDR3 protein is CASSQNSAGRRETQYF. The DNA of the CDR3 is TGTGCCAGCAGCCAGAACTCTGCGGGGCGCCGGGAGACCCAGTACTTC.

Ten or more counts support this clonotype. The gene calls are TRBV19 and TRBJ1-1; 11 bases are shared with TRBD1. V was pared by 5 bases and J by 2 bases, with 10 bases of the junction left unmatched. Germline lookup yields CDR1 LNHDA and CDR2 SQIVND (reference sequence). CDR3 length: 17 amino acids. The CDR3 region has the DNA TGTGCCAGTAGTCCCAGGACAGGGGGCGAAAAAAACACTGAAGCTTTCTTT. Amino acids: CASSPRTGGEKNTEAFF.

This clonotype appeared many times. The chain recombines TRBV7-2 with TRBJ1-6, with a possible D match to TRBD1 (5 bases). This CDR3 is built from 15 residues. Germline-derived CDR1 and CDR2 are SGHTA and FQGNSA. The V and J ends lost 5 bases and 5 bases respectively, with 13 bases between them. The CDR3 loop is CASSIGAGNNSPLHF. The CDR3 nucleotides read TGTGCCAGCAGCATAGGCGCAGGGAATAATTCACCCCTCCACTTT.

At least ten counts were recorded for this clonotype. The chain employs TRBV5-7 and TRBJ1-5, with D maybe TRBD1 (6 bases). Being an ORF, TRBV5-7 has a function that is uncertain. V lost 5 bases to trimming and J lost 3 bases, with 15 bases between them. The CDR3 contains 15 residues. The CDR3 bases are TGTGCCAGCAGACGCATCACAGGGTCCAATCAGCCCCAGCATTTT. Its translation: CASRRITGSNQPQHF.

This clonotype was found many times. The V call is TRBV24-1, the J call TRBJ1-2; the match to TRBD1 covers 10 bases. Germline lookup yields CDR1 KGHDR and CDR2 SFDVKD. With 1 base clipped from V and 8 bases from J, the junction kept 9 bases outside the gene matches. The CDR3 loop spans 16 amino acids. CDR3 residues: CATSDFDRQGAIGYTF. CDR3 bases: TGTGCCACCAGTGATTTTGACAGACAGGGGGCAATAGGCTACACCTTC.

This clonotype has at least ten counts. The V and J genes are TRBV27 and TRBJ2-7, with D possibly matching TRBD2 (5 bases). This CDR3 has 15 residues. V lost 5 bases, J lost 2 bases, and 16 bases lay in between. CDR1 is MNHEY and CDR2 is SMNVEV in the germline V gene (reference sequence). Here the CDR3 reads CASSPQWVGAYEQYF. Written as DNA, the CDR3 is TGTGCCAGCAGTCCCCAGTGGGTGGGAGCCTACGAGCAGTACTTC.

This clonotype was seen many times. The chain couples TRBV11-2 to TRBJ2-1; D is possibly TRBD2 (6 bases). Trimming stripped 1 base from V and 9 bases from J, with 13 bases between. This CDR3 region has 14 residues. Germline values: CDR1 SGHAT, CDR2 FQNNGV. CDR3 nucleotide sequence: TGTGCCAGCAGCTTAGGGGCGGGACGCCCTGAGCAGTTCTTC. Encoded protein: CASSLGAGRPEQFF. The whole variable domain, remainder taken from reference TRBV11-2 and TRBJ2-1, is EAGVAQSPRYKIIEKRQSVAFWCNPISGHATLYWYQQILGQGPKLLIQFQNNGVVDDSQLPKDRFSAERLKGVDSTLKIQPAKLEDSAVYLCASSLGAGRPEQFFGPGTRLTVL.

This clonotype appeared many times. This chain links TRBV19 with TRBJ1-2; perhaps TRBD1 as D (6 bases). Looked up from germline, CDR1 is LNHDA and CDR2 is SQIVND (reference sequence). V was shortened by 7 bases and J by 0 bases, with 21 bases between the two germline ends. CDR3 length: 17 amino acids. The DNA for the CDR3 is TGTGCCAGTATGGGGGCCCACACAGGAGGAGCTAACTATGGCTACACCTTC. It is translated as CASMGAHTGGANYGYTF.

This clonotype was found many times. The rearrangement links TRBV2 to TRBJ2-7; possibly TRBD2 for D (6 bases). The germline V and J ends were trimmed by 3 bases and 2 bases, with 8 bases remaining between them. The CDR3 sequence is 13 residues long. Germline assignment: CDR1 SNHLY and CDR2 FYNNEI. The CDR3 region has the DNA TGTGCCAGCAGTGACGGGAGTGCCTACGAGCAGTACTTC. Its protein is CASSDGSAYEQYF.

Remarks on this clonotype: This sequence may be a read error, since a much larger clone differs from it by one base. V gene TRBV5-1 combines with J gene TRBJ2-5, with D maybe TRBD1 (6 bases). The V gene's germline CDR1 is SGHRS and CDR2 YFSETQ. Trimming stripped 4 bases from V and 1 base from J, with 11 bases between. The CDR3 is 14 residues long. In nucleotides, the CDR3 is TGCGCCAGCAGCCCGGGACACCTCCAAGAGACCCAGTACTTC. As protein: CASSPGHLQETQYF.

The sample holds many counts of this clonotype. The V gene is TRBV7-3, the J gene TRBJ2-7; D perhaps matches TRBD1 (5 bases). V shed 1 base and J shed 7 bases, with 14 bases lying between them. The length of the CDR3 is 14 residues. Germline-derived CDR1 and CDR2 are SGHTA and FQGTGA. DNA for the CDR3: TGTGCCAGCAGCTTAAGGGGCAGCTCCGGGGAGCAGTACTTC. As protein: CASSLRGSSGEQYF. Using reference TRBV7-3 and TRBJ2-7 for the parts outside the CDR3, the full variable domain is GAGVSQTPSNKVTEKGKYVELRCDPISGHTALYWYRQSLGQGPEFLIYFQGTGAADDSGLPNDRFFAVRPEGSVSTLKIQRTERGDSAVYLCASSLRGSSGEQYFGPGTRLTVT.

This clonotype was found once. V gene TRBV28 combines with J gene TRBJ2-7; D gene uncertain. CDR1 and CDR2 from the germline V gene are MDHEN and SYDVKM. CDR3 length equals 16 residues. Between the trimmed V and J ends, which lost 6 bases and 2 bases, there was a span of 20 bases. The CDR3 DNA follows: TGTGCCAGCAGCCCGGGCAGATTTGGTAAGACCTACGAGCAGTACTTC. As protein: CASSPGRFGKTYEQYF.

The CDR3 sequence is CASSISGQGSYEQYF. The DNA for the CDR3 is TGTGCCAGTAGTATATCTGGACAGGGCTCCTACGAGCAGTACTTC. The chain combines TRBV19 with TRBJ2-7; 8 bases are a match to TRBD1. Trimming removed 2 bases from V and 0 bases from J; junction bases left unmatched: 3. CDR3 size: 15 residues. In germline, CDR1 is LNHDA, CDR2 SQIVND (reference sequence).

This clonotype was seen repeatedly, ten times or more. CDR3 sequence reads: CASSLALGNTIYF. The CDR3, as DNA: TGTGCCAGCAGTTTGGCACTTGGAAACACCATATATTTT. J is TRBJ1-3 and V is TRBV28; the D is unclear. Germline V CDR1 and CDR2: MDHEN, SYDVKM. The CDR3 has 13 amino acids. Deletions cut 3 bases from V and 3 bases from J, with 6 bases between.

This clonotype was counted at least ten times. Just one base apart from a much larger clone, this may be a read error. The chain couples TRBV12-3 or TRBV12-4 to TRBJ1-2, with D possibly matching TRBD1 (5 bases). V lost 0 bases, J lost 4 bases, and 9 bases lay in between. There are 14 residues in the CDR3. CDR3 sequence reads: CASSLARTRYGYTF. The CDR3, as DNA: TGTGCCAGCAGTTTAGCCCGGACACGCTATGGCTACACCTTC.